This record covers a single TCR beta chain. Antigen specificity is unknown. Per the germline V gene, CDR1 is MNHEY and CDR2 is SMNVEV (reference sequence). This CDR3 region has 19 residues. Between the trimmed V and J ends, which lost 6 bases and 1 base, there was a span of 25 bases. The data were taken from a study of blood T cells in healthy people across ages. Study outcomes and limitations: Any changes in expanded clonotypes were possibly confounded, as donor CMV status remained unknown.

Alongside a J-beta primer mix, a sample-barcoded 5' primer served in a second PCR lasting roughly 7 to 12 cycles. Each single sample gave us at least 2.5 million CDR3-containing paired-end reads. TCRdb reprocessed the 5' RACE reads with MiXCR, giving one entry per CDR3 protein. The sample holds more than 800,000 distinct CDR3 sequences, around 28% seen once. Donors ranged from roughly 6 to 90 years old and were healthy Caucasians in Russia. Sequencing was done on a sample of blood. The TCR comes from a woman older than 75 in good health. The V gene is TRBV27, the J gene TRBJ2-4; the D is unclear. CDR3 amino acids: CASRRIIPLGLTAKNIQYF. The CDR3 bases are TGTGCCAGCAGACGCATTATCCCCCTCGGGTTAACGGCCAAAAACATTCAGTACTTC.